This entry lists 25 T cell receptor beta chains sequenced from one sample in a study of neurological immune-mediated disorders. TCRdb fed the 5' RACE reads into MiXCR, producing one record per CDR3 protein. The sample gives 47,000 or so distinct CDR3 sequences, about 9% of which show up once; under 2% is in the top ten. As to time point: longitudinal time-point 1 (baseline). The sample consisted of PBMCs. Receptor source: a woman between 40 and 50 years old in good health.

This clonotype was detected many times. This chain uses TRBV3-1 with TRBJ2-7, with D hard to call. Germline V CDR1 and CDR2: LGHDT, YNNKEL (reference sequence). The CDR3 runs 13 residues. V was shortened by 6 bases and J by 1 base, with 10 bases between the two germline ends. For the CDR3, the DNA is TGTGCCAGCAGAATGGACGGGTCCTACGAGCAGTACTTC. Translation gives CASRMDGSYEQYF.

This clonotype was seen repeatedly, ten times or more. The genes are TRBV29-1 and TRBJ2-7; 7 nucleotides line up with TRBD2. V trimming: 7 bases; J trimming: 0 bases; junction bases outside the gene matches: 3. The CDR3 covers 12 residues. Looked up from germline, CDR1 is SQVTM and CDR2 is ANQGSEA. The CDR3: CSGAGDSYEQYF. CDR3 in DNA: TGCAGCGGCGCGGGGGACTCCTACGAGCAGTACTTC.

This clonotype was seen repeatedly, ten times or more. The J gene is TRBJ2-1, the V gene TRBV7-2; 12 positions agree with TRBD2. CDR3 length: 18 amino acids. Germline CDR1 and CDR2: SGHTA and FQGNSA. V gave up 1 base and J gave up 4 bases; unmatched junction bases: 8. DNA for the CDR3: TGTGCCAGCAGCTTAGGACCCCGGGGACTAGCGGGTTACAATGAGCAGTTCTTC. This sequence encodes CASSLGPRGLAGYNEQFF.

The chain joins TRBV12-3 or TRBV12-4 to TRBJ2-7, with D tentatively TRBD1 (6 bases). Trimming took 6 bases from V and 6 from J, leaving 9 bases between them. The CDR3 runs 11 residues. CDR3 sequence (DNA): TGTGCCAGCAGCAAGGGGGTCGAGCAGTACTTC. This sequence encodes CASSKGVEQYF.

This clonotype has a count of ten or more. The chain carries TRBV29-1 and TRBJ1-1; 7 nucleotides align to TRBD1. There are 13 residues in the CDR3. The germline gives CDR1 SQVTM, CDR2 ANQGSEA. The ends lost 4 bases at V and 4 bases at J; junction bases unmatched: 6. In DNA form, the CDR3 reads TGCAGCGTTGGACAGGGTGTGGGCACTGAAGCTTTCTTT. It translates to CSVGQGVGTEAFF.

In this sample, this clonotype turned up many times. The chain joins TRBV7-8 to TRBJ1-4; 7 positions agree with TRBD1. Germline values: CDR1 SGHVS, CDR2 FQNEAQ. This CDR3 comprises 13 residues. V trimming: 7 bases; J trimming: 4 bases; junction bases outside the gene matches: 3. For the CDR3, the DNA is TGTGCCAGCAAACGACAGGGTAATGAAAAACTGTTTTTT. It yields the protein CASKRQGNEKLFF. The entire variable domain, with the rest obtained from reference TRBV7-8 and TRBJ1-4, is as follows: GAGVSQSPRYKVAKRGQDVALRCDPISGHVSLFWYQQALGQGPEFLTYFQNEAQLDKSGLPSDRFFAERPEGSVSTLKIQRTQQEDSAVYLCASKRQGNEKLFFGSGTQLSVL.

This clonotype was counted at least ten times. The chain joins TRBV29-1 to TRBJ2-3, with D possibly TRBD2 on 6 matching bases. The CDR3 contains 14 residues. The V gene's germline CDR1 is SQVTM and CDR2 ANQGSEA. Trimming removed 4 bases at V and 4 bases at J, with 15 bases between. CDR3 residues: CSVASRTGADTQYF. The CDR3 coding sequence is TGCAGCGTTGCTTCCCGGACGGGGGCAGATACGCAGTATTTT.

For this clonotype: The junction shows a germline mismatch at one end, possibly a read error. This rearrangement joins TRBV3-1 to TRBJ1-4, with a tentative D call TRBD1 (6 bases). Per germline, CDR1 LGHDT and CDR2 YNNKEL (reference sequence). The CDR3 is 16 residues long. The CDR3 spells CSSSQNSGARGEKLFF. CDR3 coding DNA: TGCTCCAGCAGCCAAAATTCGGGGGCGCGAGGCGAAAAACTGTTTTTT.

This clonotype was counted at least ten times. The chain couples TRBV6-5 to TRBJ1-1; 9 bases are a match to TRBD1. Germline trimming cut 6 bases from V and 2 bases from J; bases unmatched to any gene: 4. From germline, CDR1 is MNHEY and CDR2 SVGAGI. The CDR3 length is 14 residues. The CDR3 loop is CASRLGQGNTEAFF. The CDR3 DNA follows: TGTGCCAGCAGGCTGGGACAGGGAAACACTGAAGCTTTCTTT.

This clonotype was seen at least ten times. V usage is TRBV5-1 and J usage is TRBJ2-5, with 15 bases that match TRBD2. V shed 3 bases, J shed 2 bases, and the junction held 5 bases outside the gene matches. The V gene's germline CDR1 is SGHRS and CDR2 YFSETQ. The CDR3 runs 17 residues. The CDR3 sequence is CASSSGTSGGPQETQYF. The CDR3 nucleotides are TGCGCCAGCAGCTCTGGGACTAGCGGGGGGCCGCAAGAGACCCAGTACTTC.

This chain connects TRBV5-1 to TRBJ2-1; D perhaps matches TRBD1 (5 bases). The V gene lost 7 bases and the J gene lost 8 bases, with 22 bases spanning the gap. Germline V gives CDR1 SGHRS, CDR2 YFSETQ. This CDR3 has 15 residues. The CDR3 DNA sequence: TGCGCCAGCTGGAGCCGGAGTCAGGGCCCGGATGAGCAGTTCTTC. Translating it yields CASWSRSQGPDEQFF.

This clonotype showed up many times. V is TRBV5-1 and J is TRBJ2-1; no clear D gene. Trimming left V 4 bases short and J 0 bases short, with 11 bases between. Germline-derived CDR1 and CDR2 are SGHRS and YFSETQ. The CDR3 is 15 residues long. The CDR3 region has the DNA TGCGCCAGCAGCCCGCCGCTTGGCTCCTACAATGAGCAGTTCTTC. Amino acids: CASSPPLGSYNEQFF.

This clonotype was detected only a few times. The rearrangement links TRBV6-1 to TRBJ1-2, with a possible D match to TRBD1 (5 bases). The V and J ends lost 4 bases and 4 bases respectively, with 16 bases between them. Germline values: CDR1 MNHNS, CDR2 SASEGT. This CDR3 spans 15 amino acids. The CDR3 here is CASSVRDGGAYGYTF. The DNA for the CDR3 is TGTGCCAGCAGTGTCCGGGACGGCGGAGCCTATGGCTACACCTTC.

This clonotype has at least ten counts. The gene calls are TRBV9 and TRBJ2-7, with TRBD2 matching over 10 bases. This CDR3 is 16 amino acids long. Per the germline V gene, CDR1 is SGDLS and CDR2 is YYNGEE. J was trimmed by 2 bases and V by 4 bases; bases with no gene match: 9. The CDR3: CASSSVAGGNTYEQYF. CDR3 coding DNA: TGTGCCAGCAGCTCCGTAGCGGGAGGAAACACCTACGAGCAGTACTTC.

In its sample, this clonotype was seen a few times. V usage is TRBV20-1 and J usage is TRBJ2-1; TRBD1 matches at 7 bases. This CDR3 has 11 amino acids. The J segment lost 12 bases and the V segment lost 6 bases, leaving 8 bases of the junction unmatched. Germline values: CDR1 DFQATT, CDR2 SNEGSKA (reference sequence). DNA of the CDR3: TGCAGTGCCCGACAGGGTCCTTGGCAGTTCTTC. Amino acids: CSARQGPWQFF.

At least ten counts were recorded for this clonotype. This chain connects TRBV5-1 to TRBJ2-5, with D possibly being TRBD1 (6 bases). Per the germline V gene, CDR1 is SGHRS and CDR2 is YFSETQ. CDR3 length equals 14 residues. V lost 4 bases and J 0 bases, leaving 10 bases between the germline ends. For the CDR3, the DNA is TGCGCCAGCAGCCCCGGGACACACCAAGAGACCCAGTACTTC. Translation: CASSPGTHQETQYF. Drawing the rest from reference TRBV5-1 and TRBJ2-5, the complete variable domain is KAGVTQTPRYLIKTRGQQVTLSCSPISGHRSVSWYQQTPGQGLQFLFEYFSETQRNKGNFPGRFSGRQFSNSRSEMNVSTLELGDSALYLCASSPGTHQETQYFGPGTRLLVL.

This clonotype has a count of ten or more. The V gene is TRBV4-3, the J gene TRBJ1-2; the D is unclear. The CDR3 has 15 amino acids. V lost 0 bases to trimming and J lost 4 bases, with 12 bases between them. The germline V gene encodes CDR1 LGHNA and CDR2 YSLEER. The CDR3 loop reads CASSQEWEGSYGYTF. Written as DNA, the CDR3 is TGCGCCAGCAGCCAAGAATGGGAAGGAAGCTATGGCTACACCTTC.

This clonotype was recorded a few times. V and J are TRBV7-3 and TRBJ2-3; a possible D gene is TRBD1 (5 bases). Trimming took 2 bases from V and 6 from J, leaving 12 bases between them. Per the germline V gene, CDR1 is SGHTA and CDR2 is FQGTGA. The CDR3 totals 14 residues. CDR3 protein: CASSLGSHRDTQYF. Here the CDR3 DNA reads TGTGCCAGCAGCTTAGGATCCCACAGGGATACGCAGTATTTT.

In its sample, this clonotype was seen many times. The rearrangement uses TRBV10-3 and TRBJ1-2; 8 bases are shared with TRBD1. V was pared by 6 bases and J by 6 bases, with 6 bases of the junction left unmatched. CDR1 ENHRY and CDR2 SYGVKD come from the germline V gene. This CDR3 is built from 13 residues. CDR3 coding DNA: TGTGCCATCAGCCCGGGACAGGCAAATGGCTACACCTTC. Translation gives CAISPGQANGYTF.

This clonotype was counted many times. This chain links TRBV5-1 with TRBJ2-3; D gene ambiguous. V was clipped by 0 bases and J by 2 bases, with 10 bases between them. The CDR3 contains 15 residues. Germline V gives CDR1 SGHRS, CDR2 YFSETQ. The CDR3 DNA reads as TGCGCCAGCAGCTTGGTCGCTGCTCACACAGATACGCAGTATTTT. Protein: CASSLVAAHTDTQYF.

This clonotype was seen repeatedly, ten times or more. The junction departs from the called germline gene at one end, perhaps through a read error. The V and J genes are TRBV5-1 and TRBJ2-7, with 11 bases lining up with TRBD1. Germline V lookup: CDR1 SGHRS, CDR2 YFSETQ. The CDR3 is 17 amino acids. CDR3 residues: CTSSWAGQGDLTYEQYF. In DNA, the CDR3 is TGCACCAGCAGCTGGGCGGGACAGGGGGATCTCACCTACGAGCAGTACTTC. Supplemented by reference TRBV5-1 and TRBJ2-7, the full variable domain reads KAGVTQTPRYLIKTRGQQVTLSCSPISGHRSVSWYQQTPGQGLQFLFEYFSETQRNKGNFPGRFSGRQFSNSRSEMNVSTLELGDSALYLCTSSWAGQGDLTYEQYFGPGTRLTVT.

The chain is built from TRBV20-1 and TRBJ1-4, with a weak D call TRBD1 (5 bases). CDR1 is DFQATT and CDR2 is SNEGSKA in the germline V gene (reference sequence). Trimming shortened V by 3 bases and J by 5 bases, and 7 bases separated the two germline ends. The CDR3 totals 12 residues. The CDR3 protein is CSARDTNEKLFF. The CDR3 DNA sequence: TGCAGTGCTAGGGACACCAATGAAAAACTGTTTTTT.

This clonotype appeared many times. This chain joins TRBV7-2 and TRBJ1-1; 7 bases fit TRBD1. The CDR3 is 14 amino acids. CDR1 is SGHTA, CDR2 FQGNSA, per germline. After removal of 5 bases from V and 4 bases from J, the junction contained 7 bases not matched to a gene. DNA for the CDR3: TGTGCCAGCAGCGCTCAGGGGGTCGGCACTGAAGCTTTCTTT. Encoded protein: CASSAQGVGTEAFF.

In its sample, this clonotype was seen once. Written as DNA, the CDR3 is TGTGCCAGCAGCCGACTAGCGGGAGTAGGCGATGAGCAGTTCTTC. Encoded protein: CASSRLAGVGDEQFF. V gene TRBV3-1 combines with J gene TRBJ2-1; 12 nucleotides line up with TRBD2. V lost 4 bases, J lost 8 bases, and 6 bases stayed unmatched. This CDR3 is built from 15 residues. The V gene's germline CDR1 is LGHDT and CDR2 YNNKEL (reference sequence).

About this clonotype itself: One end of the junction does not line up with germline, which may come from a read error. The CDR3 here is CVSSLGAENTIYF. In nucleotides, the CDR3 is TGTGTCAGCAGCCTTGGGGCCGAAAACACCATATATTTT. This chain uses TRBV3-1 with TRBJ1-3; possible D gene TRBD1, 5 bases. Germline CDR1 is LGHDT and CDR2 is YNNKEL (reference sequence). This CDR3 has 13 residues.